These 22 T cell receptor beta chains originate from one sample sequenced in a study of T-cell reconstitution after alpha-beta-depleted transplantation in children. Unique molecular identifiers tagged the TCRbeta library. From the PCR reads, TCRdb called clonotypes with MiXCR, one entry per CDR3 protein. The sample shows 350,000 to 500,000 distinct CDR3 sequences, approximately 42% of them seen only once. Specimen: PBMCs, collected before TCRalphabeta/CD19-depleted stem cell transplant. These receptors were collected from a girl aged 2 to 9 with aplastic anemia, due to receive a stem cell transplant.

Many counts were recorded for this clonotype. This rearrangement joins TRBV20-1 to TRBJ2-3, with 7 bases matching TRBD2. This CDR3 region has 13 residues. Unmatched junction bases numbered 1, after V lost 1 base and J lost 3 bases. The germline V gene encodes CDR1 DFQATT and CDR2 SNEGSKA (reference sequence). CDR3 sequence: CSARAGGTDTQYF. The CDR3 bases are TGCAGTGCTAGAGCGGGAGGAACAGATACGCAGTATTTT.

Ten or more counts support this clonotype. CDR3 loop: CASSLTHRERANEQFF. Written as DNA, the CDR3 is TGCGCCAGCAGCTTGACACACAGGGAAAGGGCGAATGAGCAGTTCTTC. The gene calls are TRBV5-1 and TRBJ2-1; D is possibly TRBD1 (6 bases). Deletions cut 1 base from V and 7 bases from J, with 18 bases between. The CDR3 loop spans 16 amino acids. Germline assignment: CDR1 SGHRS and CDR2 YFSETQ.

This sequence joins TRBV19 and TRBJ2-1, with a tentative D call TRBD2 (5 bases). Germline values: CDR1 LNHDA, CDR2 SQIVND (reference sequence). CDR3 length: 15 amino acids. Trimming removed 6 bases at V and 6 bases at J, with 18 bases between. In DNA, the CDR3 is TGTGCCAGTAGGTTGGCGGAGACCGGAGGCAATGAGCAGTTCTTC. Its protein is CASRLAETGGNEQFF.

The rearrangement joins TRBV20-1 to TRBJ2-4; D gene uncertain. Trimming pared 1 base from V and 0 bases from J, leaving 13 bases between. The CDR3 contains 16 residues. The germline CDR1 and CDR2 sequences are DFQATT and SNEGSKA (reference sequence). CDR3 loop: CSARGGNRLAKNIQYF. CDR3 DNA: TGCAGTGCTAGAGGGGGAAATCGACTAGCCAAAAACATTCAGTACTTC.

J is TRBJ2-2 and V is TRBV20-1; D not certain. This CDR3 spans 13 amino acids. V was trimmed by 5 bases and J by 0 bases, leaving 7 bases between them. Per germline, CDR1 DFQATT and CDR2 SNEGSKA (reference sequence). CDR3 loop: CSASDPNTGELFF. The CDR3, as DNA: TGCAGTGCTTCGGACCCGAACACCGGGGAGCTGTTTTTT.

The chain uses TRBV5-1 and TRBJ2-7, with 7 bases that match TRBD2. Germline assignment: CDR1 SGHRS and CDR2 YFSETQ. The CDR3 length is 15 residues. The V gene end was trimmed by 0 bases and the J gene end by 5 bases; junction bases not matched to a gene: 8. The CDR3 loop is CASSLEGSGTHEQYF. DNA for the CDR3: TGCGCCAGCAGCTTGGAAGGGAGCGGGACTCACGAGCAGTACTTC.

This chain links TRBV7-2 with TRBJ2-4; D call uncertain. Germline values: CDR1 SGHTA, CDR2 FQGNSA. Trimming removed 4 bases at V and 13 bases at J, with 14 bases between. The CDR3 contains 12 residues. CDR3 protein: CASSSTAPEQYF. The CDR3 nucleotides read TGTGCCAGCAGCTCTACAGCCCCTGAACAGTACTTC.

The J gene is TRBJ2-3, the V gene TRBV7-2, with D unresolved. The V end was cut by 1 base, the J end by 5 bases, with 13 bases between. The CDR3 sequence is 15 residues long. CDR1 and CDR2 (germline): SGHTA, FQGNSA. For the CDR3, the DNA is TGTGCCAGCAGCTTAGTGCACAGCCAGGAAGATACGCAGTATTTT. Its translation is CASSLVHSQEDTQYF.

This clonotype was detected ten times or more. The V and J genes are TRBV28 and TRBJ2-1, with 12 bases lining up with TRBD2. The CDR3 spans 16 residues. J lost 9 bases, V lost 2 bases, and 8 bases had no gene match. Germline V gene data show CDR1 as MDHEN and CDR2 as SYDVKM. CDR3 nucleotide sequence: TGTGCCAGCAGTTTAATGACTAGCGGGAGTACCGTTGAGCAGTTCTTC. It is translated as CASSLMTSGSTVEQFF.

This clonotype came up many times. The CDR3 loop is CAISTLEGTEAFF. The CDR3, as DNA: TGTGCCATCAGTACCTTGGAGGGTACTGAAGCTTTCTTT. The rearrangement joins TRBV10-3 to TRBJ1-1, with no clear D. The ends were cut back, 5 bases at V and 5 bases at J, with 12 bases in the middle. The CDR3 is made up of 13 amino acids. Germline CDR1 is ENHRY and CDR2 is SYGVKD.

The table lists this clonotype with many counts. The rearrangement joins TRBV27 to TRBJ2-1; TRBD2 might be the D (6 bases). V was clipped by 5 bases and J by 8 bases, with 13 bases between them. There are 13 residues in the CDR3. Per the germline V gene, CDR1 is MNHEY and CDR2 is SMNVEV (reference sequence). The CDR3 sequence: CASSPGGPHEQFF. CDR3 nucleotides: TGTGCCAGCAGTCCTGGAGGGCCTCATGAGCAGTTCTTC.

This clonotype was picked up a small number of times. The chain uses TRBV7-9 and TRBJ2-5, with D tentatively TRBD1 (6 bases). Trimming shortened V by 5 bases and J by 3 bases, and 10 bases separated the two germline ends. Germline V gene data show CDR1 as SEHNR and CDR2 as FQNEAQ (reference sequence). There are 13 residues in the CDR3. The CDR3 here is CASSGYREETQYF. The CDR3 DNA reads TGTGCCAGCAGCGGCTACAGGGAAGAGACCCAGTACTTC.

This clonotype was seen many times. The genes are TRBV10-3 and TRBJ2-1, with 9 bases aligning to TRBD1. The trim removed 4 bases at V and 8 bases at J, leaving 3 bases unmatched. The CDR3 runs 13 residues. Per germline, CDR1 ENHRY and CDR2 SYGVKD. CDR3 in DNA: TGTGCCATCAGTGGGACAGGGGTCGATGAGCAGTTCTTC. Protein sequence: CAISGTGVDEQFF.

This chain links TRBV6-1 with TRBJ2-7, with 13 positions matching TRBD2. The CDR3 runs 18 residues. Trimming at V came to 7 bases and at J to 1 base, leaving 13 bases not matched to a gene. Germline assignment: CDR1 MNHNS and CDR2 SASEGT. In nucleotides, the CDR3 is TGTGCCAGCACCACATTTTCGACTAGCGGGAGGAAATCCTACGAGCAGTACTTC. Protein: CASTTFSTSGRKSYEQYF.

The chain is built from TRBV5-1 and TRBJ2-5; D may be TRBD2 (5 bases). The CDR3 totals 15 residues. V was cut by 1 base and J by 0 bases, with 10 bases left in between. The germline CDR1 and CDR2 sequences are SGHRS and YFSETQ. The DNA of the CDR3 is TGCGCCAGCAGCTTGTACGGGGAGTACCAAGAGACCCAGTACTTC. It codes for CASSLYGEYQETQYF.

This sequence joins TRBV6-5 and TRBJ2-1; TRBD2 aligns across 8 bases. V lost 4 bases to trimming and J lost 1 base; unmatched junction nucleotides: 6. CDR1 is MNHEY, CDR2 SVGAGI, per germline. The CDR3 loop spans 16 amino acids. The CDR3 protein is CASSFWASGSYNEQFF. In nucleotides, the CDR3 is TGTGCCAGCAGTTTTTGGGCTAGCGGGTCCTACAATGAGCAGTTCTTC.

The V gene is TRBV30, the J gene TRBJ1-1, with D uncertain. V lost 0 bases and J lost 5, with 13 bases in between. Germline V gene sequence: CDR1 GTSNPN, CDR2 SVGIG (reference sequence). This CDR3 spans 14 amino acids. The CDR3 here is CAWSVRLGRTEAFF. The DNA for the CDR3 is TGTGCCTGGAGTGTAAGATTGGGGAGGACTGAAGCTTTCTTT.

This clonotype showed up just a few times. The J gene is TRBJ1-2, the V gene TRBV5-1; 7 positions match TRBD1. The CDR3 length is 14 residues. CDR1 SGHRS and CDR2 YFSETQ come from the germline V gene. V lost 2 bases to trimming and J lost 11 bases; unmatched junction nucleotides: 12. In nucleotides, the CDR3 is TGCGCCAGCAGCTTCACAGGGGACCACCCCCGGTACACCTTC. It is translated as CASSFTGDHPRYTF. The whole variable domain, filled in from reference TRBV5-1 and TRBJ1-2, reads KAGVTQTPRYLIKTRGQQVTLSCSPISGHRSVSWYQQTPGQGLQFLFEYFSETQRNKGNFPGRFSGRQFSNSRSEMNVSTLELGDSALYLCASSFTGDHPRYTFGSGTRLTVV.

The chain combines TRBV2 with TRBJ2-3, with D maybe TRBD2 (7 bases). V lost 2 bases, J lost 1 base, and 16 bases lay in between. Germline V lookup: CDR1 SNHLY, CDR2 FYNNEI. The CDR3 runs to 17 residues. Here the CDR3 reads CASSEFVRGLRTDTQYF. The CDR3 DNA follows: TGTGCCAGCAGTGAATTTGTGCGGGGGCTTCGCACAGATACGCAGTATTTT. Variable domain in full (rest from reference TRBV2 and TRBJ2-3): EPEVTQTPSHQVTQMGQEVILRCVPISNHLYFYWYRQILGQKVEFLVSFYNNEISEKSEIFDDQFSVERPDGSNFTLKIRSTKLEDSAMYFCASSEFVRGLRTDTQYFGPGTRLTVL.

The chain links TRBV4-2 to TRBJ1-2, with 7 bases fitting TRBD1. Germline V lookup: CDR1 LGHNA, CDR2 YNFKEQ. The CDR3 totals 16 residues. V dropped 1 base and J dropped 2; count of bases not matched to a gene: 7. As DNA, the CDR3 is TGTGCCAGCAGCCAAGCCGGGACAGTGTTGAACTATGGCTACACCTTC. Translated: CASSQAGTVLNYGYTF.

CDR3 nucleotide sequence: TGCGCCAGCAGCTTGGAACAGGGGGGTCAGCCCCAGCATTTT. Residues: CASSLEQGGQPQHF. This chain links TRBV5-1 with TRBJ1-5; 8 bases match TRBD1. The V and J ends lost 0 bases and 6 bases, in that order; junction bases with no gene match: 2. This CDR3 spans 14 amino acids. CDR1 is SGHRS, CDR2 YFSETQ, per germline.

This chain connects TRBV12-3 or TRBV12-4 to TRBJ2-5; D gene ambiguous. Trimming removed 5 bases at V and 6 bases at J, with 7 bases between. This CDR3 has 11 residues. The CDR3: CASSQTQTQYF. CDR3 nucleotide sequence: TGTGCCAGCAGTCAAACCCAGACCCAGTACTTC.